The 15 T cell receptor beta chains below were found in one sample sequenced in a study of early T cells in non-severe SARS-CoV-2 infection. Each CDR3 protein gets one entry after TCRdb re-called the 5' RACE reads with MiXCR. The sample has some 67,000 distinct CDR3 sequences; roughly 15% are singletons. Sequencing input: whole blood. These receptors all come from an adult who was a healthcare worker with PCR-confirmed SARS-CoV-2 infection or an uninfected control (not recorded which).

A few counts support this clonotype. CDR3: CASSERGYRGNEKLFF. In nucleotides, the CDR3 is TGTGCCAGCAGTGAGAGAGGGTATAGGGGAAATGAAAAACTGTTTTTT. This rearrangement joins TRBV25-1 to TRBJ1-4, with D possibly matching TRBD1 (5 bases). Trimming left V 3 bases short and J 5 bases short, with 16 bases between. The CDR3 is 16 residues long. CDR1 is MGHDK and CDR2 is SYGVNS in the germline V gene.

The rearrangement joins TRBV11-1 to TRBJ1-4; a possible D gene is TRBD1 (5 bases). CDR1 is SGHAT, CDR2 FQDESV, per germline (reference sequence). CDR3 length: 13 amino acids. Trimming took off 4 bases at V and 8 bases at J, with 11 bases between the two ends. DNA of the CDR3: TGTGCCAGCAGCTCGACAGTGGTGGAAAAACTGTTTTTT. Translation: CASSSTVVEKLFF. Complete variable domain (other parts from reference TRBV11-1 and TRBJ1-4): EAEVAQSPRYKITEKSQAVAFWCDPISGHATLYWYRQILGQGPELLVQFQDESVVDDSQLPKDRFSAERLKGVDSTLKIQPAELGDSAMYLCASSSTVVEKLFFGSGTQLSVL.

This clonotype was recorded at least ten times. This rearrangement joins TRBV5-4 to TRBJ1-2; a possible D gene is TRBD1 (5 bases). The CDR3 is 13 amino acids. Per the germline V gene, CDR1 is SGHNT and CDR2 is YYREEE (reference sequence). Trimming stripped 4 bases from V and 14 bases from J, with 21 bases between. CDR3 coding DNA: TGTGCCAGCAGCCCGTCGGGGCCAGGTGGAGAGACCTTC. Protein product: CASSPSGPGGETF.

This clonotype was seen only a few times. CDR3 DNA sequence: TGCGCCAGCAGCTTGGGCGGTGTTAGCAATCAGCCCCAGCATTTT. Residues: CASSLGGVSNQPQHF. The chain employs TRBV5-1 and TRBJ1-5; D is unresolved. Germline CDR1 is SGHRS and CDR2 is YFSETQ. The V end was cut by 0 bases, the J end by 0 bases, with 7 bases between. The length of the CDR3 is 15 residues.

This clonotype was detected a few times. The chain is built from TRBV7-2 and TRBJ2-3; unclear D gene. Per germline, CDR1 SGHTA and CDR2 FQGNSA. This CDR3 is 15 amino acids long. The V and J ends lost 1 base and 2 bases respectively, with 10 bases between them. CDR3 bases: TGTGCCAGCAGCTTAGATTTTGGGGTCACAGATACGCAGTATTTT. Translated, it gives CASSLDFGVTDTQYF.

In nucleotides, the CDR3 is TGTGCCAGCAGCACCCCAGACAGTTACTCTTTACCCTACGAGCAGTACTTC. Encoded protein: CASSTPDSYSLPYEQYF. The chain employs TRBV6-2 or TRBV6-3 and TRBJ2-7, with D possibly being TRBD1 (5 bases). The germline V gene has CDR1 MNHEY and CDR2 SVGEGT. Trimming left V 6 bases short and J 2 bases short, with 23 bases between. The CDR3 extends over 17 amino acids.

This clonotype was found many times. The CDR3 nucleotides are TGTGCCAGCCTCCCCCCACAGGGGGGGACTGAAGCTTTCTTT. It codes for CASLPPQGGTEAFF. The chain carries TRBV28 and TRBJ1-1; 8 bases line up with TRBD1. V lost 8 bases, J lost 5 bases, and 10 bases stayed unmatched. The CDR3 is 14 amino acids. CDR1 and CDR2 from the germline V gene are MDHEN and SYDVKM.

The chain carries TRBV6-6 and TRBJ1-3; a possible D gene is TRBD1 (6 bases). This CDR3 contains 14 residues. V dropped 5 bases and J dropped 4 bases, with 12 bases sitting between them. In germline, CDR1 is MNHNY, CDR2 SVGAGI (reference sequence). The CDR3 nucleotides are TGTGCCAGCAGTAACAGGGCCCGGGGAAACACCATATATTTT. This sequence encodes CASSNRARGNTIYF.

V usage is TRBV5-5 and J usage is TRBJ1-4; D is uncertain. Germline V gene sequence: CDR1 SGHKS, CDR2 YYEKEE (reference sequence). V dropped 0 bases and J dropped 0 bases, with 9 bases sitting between them. The CDR3 is made up of 16 amino acids. CDR3 in amino acids: CASSLDMGTTNEKLFF. The CDR3 nucleotides read TGTGCCAGCAGCTTGGATATGGGGACAACTAATGAAAAACTGTTTTTT.

The V gene is TRBV10-3, the J gene TRBJ2-5; D possibly uses TRBD1 or TRBD2 (5 bases each). Looked up from germline, CDR1 is ENHRY and CDR2 is SYGVKD. With 10 bases removed from V and 1 base from J, the gap between germline ends came to 13 bases. CDR3 length: 13 residues. CDR3 loop: CATKQGTQETQYF. DNA of the CDR3: TGTGCCACCAAGCAAGGGACCCAAGAGACCCAGTACTTC.

This clonotype was counted many times. This chain links TRBV7-3 with TRBJ2-1, with 8 bases that match TRBD1. CDR3 size: 15 residues. Germline assignment: CDR1 SGHTA and CDR2 FQGTGA. J gave up 5 bases and V 2 bases, and 5 bases lay outside the gene matches. CDR3 nucleotide sequence: TGTGCCAGCAGCTTACAGGGGGCCCTCCACAATGAGCAGTTCTTC. Translation gives CASSLQGALHNEQFF. The full variable domain, completed using reference TRBV7-3 and TRBJ2-1, is GAGVSQTPSNKVTEKGKYVELRCDPISGHTALYWYRQSLGQGPEFLIYFQGTGAADDSGLPNDRFFAVRPEGSVSTLKIQRTERGDSAVYLCASSLQGALHNEQFFGPGTRLTVL.

The chain couples TRBV7-9 to TRBJ2-3; 12 nucleotides align to TRBD2. Germline V gene lookup returns CDR1 SEHNR and CDR2 FQNEAQ (reference sequence). CDR3 length: 15 amino acids. V shed 3 bases, J shed 7 bases, and the junction held 5 bases outside the gene matches. As DNA, the CDR3 is TGTGCCAGCAGCTTCCCTAGCGGGGGGGCATATACGCAGTATTTT. As protein: CASSFPSGGAYTQYF.

This clonotype has more than one count but fewer than ten. This sequence joins TRBV21-1 and TRBJ2-1; the D call TRBD2 from the table was never checked on the DNA. TRBV21-1 is a listed pseudogene. This CDR3 contains 16 residues. The CDR3 nucleotides read TGTGCCGGGTTAGCGGGGCCAACTCGCTCCTACAATGAGCAGTTCTTC. Protein: CAGLAGPTRSYNEQFF.

V is TRBV30 and J is TRBJ2-3; D is uncertain. CDR3 length: 13 amino acids. V was shortened by 0 bases and J by 4 bases, with 8 bases between the two germline ends. The germline CDR1 and CDR2 sequences are GTSNPN and SVGIG (reference sequence). CDR3 DNA: TGTGCCTGGAGTGTACTCAGCGCAGATACGCAGTATTTT. It yields the protein CAWSVLSADTQYF.

J is TRBJ1-1 and V is TRBV11-3; D not certain. V was cut by 1 base and J by 1 base, with 4 bases left in between. CDR3 length: 13 amino acids. Germline V gene sequence: CDR1 SGHNT, CDR2 YENEEA. The CDR3 loop is CASSLGTNTEAFF. The DNA of the CDR3 is TGTGCCAGCAGCTTAGGGACGAACACTGAAGCTTTCTTT.